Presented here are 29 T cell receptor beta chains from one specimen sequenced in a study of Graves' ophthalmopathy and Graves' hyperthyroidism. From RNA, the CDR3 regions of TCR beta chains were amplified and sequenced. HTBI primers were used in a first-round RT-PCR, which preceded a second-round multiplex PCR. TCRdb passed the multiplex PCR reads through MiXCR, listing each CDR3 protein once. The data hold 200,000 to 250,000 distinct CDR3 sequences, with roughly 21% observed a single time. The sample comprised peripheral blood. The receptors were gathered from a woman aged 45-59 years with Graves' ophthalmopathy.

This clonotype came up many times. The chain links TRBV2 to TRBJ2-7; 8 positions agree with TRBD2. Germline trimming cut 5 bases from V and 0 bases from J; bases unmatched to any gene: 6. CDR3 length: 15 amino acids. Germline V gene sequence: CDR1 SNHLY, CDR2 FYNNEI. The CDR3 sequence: CASSRTSGSSYEQYF. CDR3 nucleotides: TGTGCCAGCAGTCGAACTAGCGGTAGCTCCTACGAGCAGTACTTC.

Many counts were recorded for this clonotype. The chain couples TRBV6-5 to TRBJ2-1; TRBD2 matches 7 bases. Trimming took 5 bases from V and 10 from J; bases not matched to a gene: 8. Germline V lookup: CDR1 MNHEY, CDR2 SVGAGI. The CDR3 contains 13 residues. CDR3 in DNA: TGTGCCAGCAGTAAACTAGCGTCGGGCGAGCAGTTCTTC. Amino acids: CASSKLASGEQFF.

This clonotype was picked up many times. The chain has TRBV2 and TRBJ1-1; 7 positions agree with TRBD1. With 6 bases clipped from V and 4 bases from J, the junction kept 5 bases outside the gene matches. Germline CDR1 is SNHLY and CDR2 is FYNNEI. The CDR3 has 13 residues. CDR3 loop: CASSTGVSTEAFF. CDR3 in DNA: TGTGCCAGCAGCACAGGGGTGAGCACTGAAGCTTTCTTT.

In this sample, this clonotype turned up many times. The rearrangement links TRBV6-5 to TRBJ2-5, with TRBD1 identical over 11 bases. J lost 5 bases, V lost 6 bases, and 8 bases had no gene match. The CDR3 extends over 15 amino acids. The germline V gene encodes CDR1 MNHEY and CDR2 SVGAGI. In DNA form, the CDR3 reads TGTGCCAGCAGATCCGGACAGGGGGCAGGGGAGACCCAGTACTTC. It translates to CASRSGQGAGETQYF.

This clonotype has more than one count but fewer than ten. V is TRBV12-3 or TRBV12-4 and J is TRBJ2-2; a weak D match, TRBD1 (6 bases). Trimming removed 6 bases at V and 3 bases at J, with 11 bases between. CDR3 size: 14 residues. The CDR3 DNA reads TGTGCCAGCAGCCAGGGGTTCGACACCGGGGAGCTGTTTTTT. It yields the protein CASSQGFDTGELFF.

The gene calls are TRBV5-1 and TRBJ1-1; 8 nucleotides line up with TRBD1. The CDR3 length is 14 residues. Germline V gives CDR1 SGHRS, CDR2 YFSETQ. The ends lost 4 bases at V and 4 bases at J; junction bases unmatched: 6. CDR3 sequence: CASSTGQEGTEAFF. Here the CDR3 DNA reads TGCGCCAGCAGCACGGGACAGGAGGGCACTGAAGCTTTCTTT.

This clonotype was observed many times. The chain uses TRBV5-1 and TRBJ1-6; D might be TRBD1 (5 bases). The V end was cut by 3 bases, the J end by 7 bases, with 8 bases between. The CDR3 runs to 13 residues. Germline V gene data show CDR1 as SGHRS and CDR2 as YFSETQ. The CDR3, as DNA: TGCGCCAGCAGCTACGGACAAAATTCACCCCTCCACTTT. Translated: CASSYGQNSPLHF.

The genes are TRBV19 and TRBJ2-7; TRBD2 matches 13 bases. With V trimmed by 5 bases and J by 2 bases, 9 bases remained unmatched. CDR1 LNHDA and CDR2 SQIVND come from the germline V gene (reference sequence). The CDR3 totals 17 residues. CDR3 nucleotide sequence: TGTGCCAGTAGTCTCGGGACTAGCGGGAAAGGGACCTACGAGCAGTACTTC. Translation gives CASSLGTSGKGTYEQYF. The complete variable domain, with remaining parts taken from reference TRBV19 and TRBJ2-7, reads DGGITQSPKYLFRKEGQNVTLSCEQNLNHDAMYWYRQDPGQGLRLIYYSQIVNDFQKGDIAEGYSVSREKKESFPLTVTSAQKNPTAFYLCASSLGTSGKGTYEQYFGPGTRLTVT.

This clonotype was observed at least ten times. CDR3 DNA sequence: TGCGCCAGCAGCTTGGCTGGGGGGCTCGGCTATGGCTACACCTTC. It specifies CASSLAGGLGYGYTF. The chain is built from TRBV5-1 and TRBJ1-2; tentatively, D is TRBD1 (6 bases). From germline, CDR1 is SGHRS and CDR2 YFSETQ. The length of the CDR3 is 15 residues. Trimming pared 0 bases from V and 4 bases from J, leaving 13 bases between. The full variable domain, its missing parts supplied by reference TRBV5-1 and TRBJ1-2, is KAGVTQTPRYLIKTRGQQVTLSCSPISGHRSVSWYQQTPGQGLQFLFEYFSETQRNKGNFPGRFSGRQFSNSRSEMNVSTLELGDSALYLCASSLAGGLGYGYTFGSGTRLTVV.

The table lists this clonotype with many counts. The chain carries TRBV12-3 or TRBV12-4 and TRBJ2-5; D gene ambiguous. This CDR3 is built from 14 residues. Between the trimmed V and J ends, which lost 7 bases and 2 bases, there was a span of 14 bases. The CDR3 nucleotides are TGTGCCAGCACCCACGTGGGATTACAAGAGACCCAGTACTTC. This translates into CASTHVGLQETQYF.

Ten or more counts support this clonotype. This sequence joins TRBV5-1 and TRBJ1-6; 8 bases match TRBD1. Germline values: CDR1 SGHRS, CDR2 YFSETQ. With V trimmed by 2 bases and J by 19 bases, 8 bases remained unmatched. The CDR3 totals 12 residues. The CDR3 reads CASSFNRDRPHF. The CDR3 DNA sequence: TGCGCCAGCAGCTTCAACCGGGACAGGCCTCACTTT.

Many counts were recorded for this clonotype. This chain's CDR3 is CASSYSGTGWSGAFF. CDR3 in DNA: TGTGCCAGCAGTTACTCCGGGACAGGTTGGTCTGGAGCTTTCTTT. The chain links TRBV11-2 to TRBJ1-1; 8 bases fit TRBD1. Per germline, CDR1 SGHAT and CDR2 FQNNGV. The CDR3 runs to 15 residues. Losses at the gene ends were 6 bases for V and 10 bases for J; bases not matched to a gene: 16.

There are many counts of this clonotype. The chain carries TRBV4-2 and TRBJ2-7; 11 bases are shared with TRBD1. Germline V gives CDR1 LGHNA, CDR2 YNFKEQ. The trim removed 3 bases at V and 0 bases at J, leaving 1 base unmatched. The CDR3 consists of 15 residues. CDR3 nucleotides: TGTGCCAGCAGCCATGGGACAGGGGGCTCCTACGAGCAGTACTTC. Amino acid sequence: CASSHGTGGSYEQYF.

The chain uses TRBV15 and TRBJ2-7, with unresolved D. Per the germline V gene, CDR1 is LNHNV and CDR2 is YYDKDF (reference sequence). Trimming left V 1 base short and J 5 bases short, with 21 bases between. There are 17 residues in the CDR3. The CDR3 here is CATSRVPKRAPGDEQYF. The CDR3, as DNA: TGTGCCACCAGCAGAGTTCCGAAGAGAGCTCCGGGCGACGAGCAGTACTTC.

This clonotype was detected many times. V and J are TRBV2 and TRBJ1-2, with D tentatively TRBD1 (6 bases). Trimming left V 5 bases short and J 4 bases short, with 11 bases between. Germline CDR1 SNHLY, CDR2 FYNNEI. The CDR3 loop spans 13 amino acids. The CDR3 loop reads CASSTDSTYGYTF. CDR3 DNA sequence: TGTGCCAGCAGTACGGACAGTACCTATGGCTACACCTTC.

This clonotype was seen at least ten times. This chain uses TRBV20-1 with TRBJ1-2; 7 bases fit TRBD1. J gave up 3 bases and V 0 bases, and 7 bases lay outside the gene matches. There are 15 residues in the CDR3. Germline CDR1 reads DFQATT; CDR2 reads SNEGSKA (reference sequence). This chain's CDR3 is CSARERDRPYYGYTF. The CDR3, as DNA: TGCAGTGCTAGAGAAAGGGACAGACCTTACTATGGCTACACCTTC.

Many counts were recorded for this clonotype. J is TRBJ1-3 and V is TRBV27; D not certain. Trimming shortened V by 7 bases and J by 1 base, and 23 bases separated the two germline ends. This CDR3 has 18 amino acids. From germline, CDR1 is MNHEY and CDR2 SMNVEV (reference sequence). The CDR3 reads CASTYSEGWEVSGNTIYF. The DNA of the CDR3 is TGTGCCAGCACCTACAGTGAGGGCTGGGAAGTATCTGGAAACACCATATATTTT.

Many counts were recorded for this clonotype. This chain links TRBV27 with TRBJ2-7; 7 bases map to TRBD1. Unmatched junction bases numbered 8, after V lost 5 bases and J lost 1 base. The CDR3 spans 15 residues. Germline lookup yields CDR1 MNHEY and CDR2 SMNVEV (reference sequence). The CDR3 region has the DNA TGTGCCAGCAGTCCCCAGGGGGACAGTTCCTACGAGCAGTACTTC. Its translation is CASSPQGDSSYEQYF.

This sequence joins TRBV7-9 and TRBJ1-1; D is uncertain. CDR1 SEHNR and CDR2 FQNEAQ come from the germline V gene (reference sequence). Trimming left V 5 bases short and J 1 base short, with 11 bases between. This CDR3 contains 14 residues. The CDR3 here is CASSDTSGNTEAFF. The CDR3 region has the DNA TGTGCCAGCAGCGATACTTCAGGGAACACTGAAGCTTTCTTT.

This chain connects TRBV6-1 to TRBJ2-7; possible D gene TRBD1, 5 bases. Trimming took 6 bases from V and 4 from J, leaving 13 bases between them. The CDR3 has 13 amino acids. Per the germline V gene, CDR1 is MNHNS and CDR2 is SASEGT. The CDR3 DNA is TGTGCCAGCAGCGAGACAGTCCCTTACGAGCAGTACTTC. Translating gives CASSETVPYEQYF.

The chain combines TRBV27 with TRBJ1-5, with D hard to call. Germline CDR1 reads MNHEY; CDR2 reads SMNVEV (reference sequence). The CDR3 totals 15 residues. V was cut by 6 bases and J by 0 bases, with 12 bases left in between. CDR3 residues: CASRERLDSNQPQHF. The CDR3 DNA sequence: TGTGCCAGCAGAGAGAGGTTAGATAGCAATCAGCCCCAGCATTTT.

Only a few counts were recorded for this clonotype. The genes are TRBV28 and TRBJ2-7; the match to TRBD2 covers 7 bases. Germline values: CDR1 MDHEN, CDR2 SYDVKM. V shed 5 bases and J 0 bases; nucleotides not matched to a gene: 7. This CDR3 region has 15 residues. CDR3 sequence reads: CASSAERETSYEQYF. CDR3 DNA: TGTGCCAGCAGTGCCGAGCGGGAAACCTCCTACGAGCAGTACTTC.

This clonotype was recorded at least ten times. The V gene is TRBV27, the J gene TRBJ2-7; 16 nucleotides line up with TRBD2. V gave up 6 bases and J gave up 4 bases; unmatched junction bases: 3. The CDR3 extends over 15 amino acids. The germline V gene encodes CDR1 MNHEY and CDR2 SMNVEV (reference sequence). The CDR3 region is CASRGLAGGKYEQYF. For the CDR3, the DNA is TGTGCCAGCAGGGGACTAGCGGGAGGGAAGTACGAGCAGTACTTC.

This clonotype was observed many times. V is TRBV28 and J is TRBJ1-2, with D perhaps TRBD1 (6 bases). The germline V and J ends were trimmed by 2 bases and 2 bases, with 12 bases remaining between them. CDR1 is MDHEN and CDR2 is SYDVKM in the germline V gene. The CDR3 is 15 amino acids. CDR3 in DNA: TGTGCCAGCAGTTTAATCGGGGGCGAGAACTATGGCTACACCTTC. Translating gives CASSLIGGENYGYTF.

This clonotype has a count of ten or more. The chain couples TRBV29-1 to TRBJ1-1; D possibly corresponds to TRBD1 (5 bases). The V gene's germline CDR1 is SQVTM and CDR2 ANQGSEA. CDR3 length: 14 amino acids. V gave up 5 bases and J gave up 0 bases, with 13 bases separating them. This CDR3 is CSVHTQGVNTEAFF. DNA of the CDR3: TGCAGCGTTCACACTCAAGGGGTGAACACTGAAGCTTTCTTT.

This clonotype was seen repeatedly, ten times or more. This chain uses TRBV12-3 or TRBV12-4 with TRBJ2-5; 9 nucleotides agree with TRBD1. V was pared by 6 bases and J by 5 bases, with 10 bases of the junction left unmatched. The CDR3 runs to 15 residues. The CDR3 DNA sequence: TGTGCCAGCAGGCCGGGACAGGGTCTGCGGGAGACCCAGTACTTC. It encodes CASRPGQGLRETQYF.

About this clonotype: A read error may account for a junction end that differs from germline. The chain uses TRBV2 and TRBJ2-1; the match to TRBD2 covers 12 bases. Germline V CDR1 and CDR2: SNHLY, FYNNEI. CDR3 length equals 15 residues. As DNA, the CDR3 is TGTGCCAGCAATGAACTAGCGGGAGGTTACAATGAGCAGTTCTTC. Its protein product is CASNELAGGYNEQFF.

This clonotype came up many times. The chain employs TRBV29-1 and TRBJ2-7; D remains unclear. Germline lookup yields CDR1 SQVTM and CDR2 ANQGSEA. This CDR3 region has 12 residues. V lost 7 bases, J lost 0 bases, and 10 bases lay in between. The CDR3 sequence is CSGTSDSYEQYF. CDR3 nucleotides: TGCAGCGGGACGAGCGACTCCTACGAGCAGTACTTC.

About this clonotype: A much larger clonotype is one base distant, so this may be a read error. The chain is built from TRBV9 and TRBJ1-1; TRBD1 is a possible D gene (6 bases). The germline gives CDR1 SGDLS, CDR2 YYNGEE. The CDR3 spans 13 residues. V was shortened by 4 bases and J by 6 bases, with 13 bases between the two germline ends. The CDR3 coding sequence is TGTGCCAGCAGCCCAAGACAGGAGCCTGAAGCTTTCTTT. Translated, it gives CASSPRQEPEAFF. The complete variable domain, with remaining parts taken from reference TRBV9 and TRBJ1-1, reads DSGVTQTPKHLITATGQRVTLRCSPRSGDLSVYWYQQSLDQGLQFLIQYYNGEERAKGNILERFSAQQFPDLHSELNLSSLELGDSALYFCASSPRQEPEAFFGQGTRLTVV.